Presented here are 23 T cell receptor beta chains from one specimen sequenced in a study of T cell responses to AZD1222 COVID-19 vaccine. The repertoire was sequenced with immunoSEQ multiplex PCR; TCRdb's copy has only in-frame clones and lacks some. The sample has around 160,000 clones, around 94% seen once. The sequences come from peripheral blood, collected 28 days after the second AZD1222 dose. These receptors originate from an adult who received the AZD1222 COVID-19 vaccine.

The chain combines TRBV9 with TRBJ1-2; 7 bases match TRBD1. J lost 2 bases, V lost 1 base, and 5 bases had no gene match. This CDR3 has 15 amino acids. CDR1 is SGDLS, CDR2 YYNGEE, per germline. For the CDR3, the DNA is TGTGCCAGCAGCGTAACCGGGACAGACAACTATGGCTACACCTTC. Translation gives CASSVTGTDNYGYTF.

The gene calls are TRBV30 and TRBJ1-2, with 10 bases that match TRBD1. Germline V gives CDR1 GTSNPN, CDR2 SVGIG (reference sequence). The CDR3 contains 16 residues. V lost 2 bases, J lost 2 bases, and 8 bases stayed unmatched. CDR3 in amino acids: CAWSRTGGLANYGYTF. CDR3 in DNA: TGTGCCTGGAGTCGGACAGGGGGGTTAGCAAACTATGGCTACACCTTC. Together with reference TRBV30 and TRBJ1-2, the CDR3 gives the full variable domain: SQTIHQWPATLVQPVGSPLSLECTVEGTSNPNLYWYRQAAGRGLQLLFYSVGIGQISSEVPQNLSASRPQDRQFILSSKKLLLSDSGFYLCAWSRTGGLANYGYTFGSGTRLTVV.

This clone was picked up a small number of times. The CDR3 nucleotides are TGTGCCAGCAGGATCCACACAGGGAACACTGAAGCTTTCTTT. This encodes CASRIHTGNTEAFF. The chain links TRBV6-5 to TRBJ1-1, with D perhaps TRBD1 (5 bases). Germline CDR1 is MNHEY and CDR2 is SVGAGI. This CDR3 comprises 14 residues. The V end lost 6 bases, the J end lost 1 base, and 12 bases lay between the germline ends.

The rearrangement uses TRBV11-2 and TRBJ2-1, with D unresolved. Per the germline V gene, CDR1 is SGHAT and CDR2 is FQNNGV. This CDR3 region has 12 residues. V gave up 11 bases and J gave up 3 bases, with 11 bases separating them. This CDR3 is CAVRARYNEQFF. In DNA, the CDR3 is TGTGCCGTTAGAGCGCGCTACAATGAGCAGTTCTTC.

As DNA, the CDR3 is TGCGCCAGCAGCTTGGGACGTCAGAACCAAGAGACCCAGTACTTC. It encodes CASSLGRQNQETQYF. The rearrangement links TRBV5-1 to TRBJ2-5; D remains ambiguous. Germline V gene data show CDR1 as SGHRS and CDR2 as YFSETQ. Trimming left V 0 bases short and J 0 bases short, with 9 bases between. This CDR3 contains 15 residues.

J is TRBJ1-5 and V is TRBV19, with TRBD1 as a possible D gene (5 bases). Germline V gene sequence: CDR1 LNHDA, CDR2 SQIVND (reference sequence). The CDR3 covers 13 residues. The V end lost 8 bases, the J end lost 5 bases, and 13 bases lay between the germline ends. CDR3 nucleotide sequence: TGTGCCAGTTCTACGGGGCGAGATCAGCCCCAGCATTTT. Encoded protein: CASSTGRDQPQHF.

This clone has only one observation. This sequence joins TRBV7-2 and TRBJ2-7, with a possible D match to TRBD2 (5 bases). V shed 4 bases and J shed 1 base, with 11 bases lying between them. The length of the CDR3 is 14 residues. Germline CDR1 is SGHTA and CDR2 is FQGNSA. The CDR3 reads CASSSDLASYEQYF. The CDR3 DNA reads TGTGCCAGCAGCTCCGATCTAGCTTCCTACGAGCAGTACTTC. Variable domain in full (rest from reference TRBV7-2 and TRBJ2-7): GAGVSQSPSNKVTEKGKDVELRCDPISGHTALYWYRQSLGQGLEFLIYFQGNSAPDKSGLPSDRFSAERTGGSVSTLTIQRTQQEDSAVYLCASSSDLASYEQYFGPGTRLTVT.

The chain links TRBV7-8 to TRBJ1-4; 10 bases are shared with TRBD1. J gave up 7 bases and V 4 bases, and 9 bases lay outside the gene matches. The CDR3 length is 16 residues. Germline V gives CDR1 SGHVS, CDR2 FQNEAQ. In DNA form, the CDR3 reads TGTGCCAGCAGCTCGCAAAGGGGACAGGGGCTTGAAAAACTGTTTTTT. It codes for CASSSQRGQGLEKLFF. Looking up the rest from reference TRBV7-8 and TRBJ1-4 gives the full variable domain: GAGVSQSPRYKVAKRGQDVALRCDPISGHVSLFWYQQALGQGPEFLTYFQNEAQLDKSGLPSDRFFAERPEGSVSTLKIQRTQQEDSAVYLCASSSQRGQGLEKLFFGSGTQLSVL.

This chain uses TRBV28 with TRBJ2-2; D call uncertain. CDR1 MDHEN and CDR2 SYDVKM come from the germline V gene. There are 13 residues in the CDR3. The V end was cut by 2 bases, the J end by 7 bases, with 8 bases between. CDR3 sequence reads: CASSLIWVGELFF. DNA for the CDR3: TGTGCCAGCAGTTTAATCTGGGTCGGGGAGCTGTTTTTT.

The CDR3 region is CASTRTGWNTIYF. Here the CDR3 DNA reads TGTGCCAGCACCCGGACAGGGTGGAACACCATATATTTT. The chain couples TRBV6-5 to TRBJ1-3; 8 bases line up with TRBD1. The CDR3 runs to 13 residues. CDR1 and CDR2 from the germline V gene are MNHEY and SVGAGI. V gave up 7 bases and J gave up 7 bases; unmatched junction bases: 6.

V and J are TRBV4-1 and TRBJ1-5, with 7 bases fitting TRBD1. Germline loops: CDR1 MGHRA, CDR2 YSYEKL. Germline trimming cut 0 bases from V and 3 bases from J; bases unmatched to any gene: 2. The CDR3 runs 15 residues. The CDR3 spells CASSQETGTNQPQHF. The CDR3 coding sequence is TGCGCCAGCAGCCAAGAGACAGGGACCAATCAGCCCCAGCATTTT.

The V call is TRBV5-1, the J call TRBJ2-1; TRBD2 matches 9 bases. CDR3 length: 15 amino acids. V lost 3 bases, J lost 5 bases, and 6 bases stayed unmatched. Germline loops: CDR1 SGHRS, CDR2 YFSETQ. The CDR3 sequence: CASSSLAGTDNEQFF. The CDR3 DNA reads as TGCGCCAGCAGCTCACTAGCGGGTACTGACAATGAGCAGTTCTTC.

The chain recombines TRBV3-1 (or the pseudogene TRBV3-2) with TRBJ2-7, with a weak D call TRBD1 (6 bases). Germline V gene sequence: CDR1 LGHDT, CDR2 YNNKEL (reference sequence). CDR3 length: 14 amino acids. V gave up 4 bases and J gave up 6 bases, with 16 bases separating them. Written as DNA, the CDR3 is TGTGCCAGCAGCCCTTGGGGGCTAGCAGGCGAGCAGTACTTC. It encodes CASSPWGLAGEQYF.

This chain uses TRBV27 with TRBJ2-7; TRBD1 or TRBD2 may be the D gene (5 bases each). V lost 8 bases to trimming and J lost 2 bases, with 10 bases between them. Germline V gene data show CDR1 as MNHEY and CDR2 as SMNVEV (reference sequence). This CDR3 contains 12 residues. In DNA form, the CDR3 reads TGTGCCAGCGGGACCGCCCCCTACGAGCAGTACTTC. It yields the protein CASGTAPYEQYF.

V usage is TRBV5-6 and J usage is TRBJ2-7; D remains unclear. The CDR3 runs to 13 residues. CDR1 SGHDT and CDR2 YYEEEE come from the germline V gene. The V gene lost 0 bases and the J gene lost 3 bases, with 7 bases spanning the gap. CDR3 bases: TGTGCCAGCAGCTTGGGGGCCGGCTACGAGCAGTACTTC. It codes for CASSLGAGYEQYF. The whole variable domain, filled in from reference TRBV5-6 and TRBJ2-7, reads DAGVTQSPTHLIKTRGQQVTLRCSPKSGHDTVSWYQQALGQGPQFIFQYYEEEERQRGNFPDRFSGHQFPNYSSELNVNALLLGDSALYLCASSLGAGYEQYFGPGTRLTVT.

The chain combines TRBV6-5 with TRBJ2-7, with no clear D. The V and J ends lost 6 bases and 2 bases respectively, with 11 bases between them. Germline V gives CDR1 MNHEY, CDR2 SVGAGI. The CDR3 loop spans 13 amino acids. The CDR3 DNA reads TGTGCCAGCAGCCATACACTAACCTACGAGCAGTACTTC. This codes for CASSHTLTYEQYF.

The V and J genes are TRBV7-2 and TRBJ2-7; 9 nucleotides agree with TRBD2. The V segment lost 4 bases and the J segment 4 bases; nucleotides outside the gene matches: 5. The CDR3 covers 14 residues. The germline CDR1 and CDR2 sequences are SGHTA and FQGNSA. The CDR3 sequence: CASSYSGSAYEQYF. For the CDR3, the DNA is TGTGCCAGCAGCTATAGCGGGAGCGCGTACGAGCAGTACTTC.

The rearrangement joins TRBV28 to TRBJ1-3, with D possibly TRBD1 on 6 matching bases. CDR3 length equals 15 residues. CDR1 MDHEN and CDR2 SYDVKM come from the germline V gene. V shed 8 bases and J shed 0 bases, with 14 bases lying between them. The CDR3 reads CASQGRSYSGNTIYF. CDR3 nucleotide sequence: TGTGCCAGCCAGGGGCGCTCTTACTCTGGAAACACCATATATTTT.

The chain is built from TRBV11-2 and TRBJ1-6; a weak D match, TRBD1 (6 bases). Germline V CDR1 and CDR2: SGHAT, FQNNGV. V lost 4 bases, J lost 7 bases, and 17 bases lay in between. There are 16 residues in the CDR3. CDR3: CASSSHREGGNSPLHF. DNA for the CDR3: TGTGCCAGCAGCTCCCACAGGGAAGGAGGCAATTCACCCCTCCACTTT.

The V call is TRBV27, the J call TRBJ1-6; 7 bases fit TRBD1. CDR1 MNHEY and CDR2 SMNVEV come from the germline V gene (reference sequence). There are 15 residues in the CDR3. The J segment lost 6 bases and the V segment lost 6 bases, leaving 8 bases of the junction unmatched. CDR3 loop: CASSSGQKFNSPLHF. The CDR3 nucleotides read TGTGCCAGCAGCTCGGGACAGAAGTTTAATTCACCCCTCCACTTT.

This clone was observed a handful of times. In nucleotides, the CDR3 is TGTGCCAGCAGCTTAAGACTTGGTCAGCCCCAGCATTTT. Encoded protein: CASSLRLGQPQHF. This chain connects TRBV7-2 to TRBJ1-5; D ambiguous. Germline V lookup: CDR1 SGHTA, CDR2 FQGNSA. V was shortened by 2 bases and J by 6 bases, with 8 bases between the two germline ends. This CDR3 is built from 13 residues.

This chain links TRBV7-6 with TRBJ2-5, with D unclear. Trimming left V 0 bases short and J 2 bases short, with 1 base between. Germline V gene data show CDR1 as SGHVS and CDR2 as FNYEAQ. CDR3 length: 12 residues. CDR3 loop: CASSLAQETQYF. The CDR3 DNA follows: TGTGCCAGCAGCTTAGCGCAAGAGACCCAGTACTTC.

Written as DNA, the CDR3 is TGTGCCAGCAGCGAGGAGCCCGGGACAGGGGTATTCAACTATGGCTACACCTTC. As protein: CASSEEPGTGVFNYGYTF. The V and J genes are TRBV9 and TRBJ1-2; 10 nucleotides match TRBD1. V shed 3 bases and J 2 bases; nucleotides not matched to a gene: 13. CDR3 length: 18 residues. Germline V gene lookup returns CDR1 SGDLS and CDR2 YYNGEE.